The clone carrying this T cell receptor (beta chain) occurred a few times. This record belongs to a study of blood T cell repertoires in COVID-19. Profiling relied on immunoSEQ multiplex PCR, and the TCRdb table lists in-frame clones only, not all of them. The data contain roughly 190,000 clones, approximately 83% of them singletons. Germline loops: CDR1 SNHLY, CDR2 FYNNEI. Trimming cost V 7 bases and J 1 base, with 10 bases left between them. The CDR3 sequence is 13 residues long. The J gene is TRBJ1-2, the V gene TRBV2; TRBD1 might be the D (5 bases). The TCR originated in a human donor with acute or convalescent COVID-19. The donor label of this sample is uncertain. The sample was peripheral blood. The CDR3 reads CASKATVNYGYTF. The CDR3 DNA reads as TGTGCCAGCAAGGCGACAGTTAACTATGGCTACACCTTC.